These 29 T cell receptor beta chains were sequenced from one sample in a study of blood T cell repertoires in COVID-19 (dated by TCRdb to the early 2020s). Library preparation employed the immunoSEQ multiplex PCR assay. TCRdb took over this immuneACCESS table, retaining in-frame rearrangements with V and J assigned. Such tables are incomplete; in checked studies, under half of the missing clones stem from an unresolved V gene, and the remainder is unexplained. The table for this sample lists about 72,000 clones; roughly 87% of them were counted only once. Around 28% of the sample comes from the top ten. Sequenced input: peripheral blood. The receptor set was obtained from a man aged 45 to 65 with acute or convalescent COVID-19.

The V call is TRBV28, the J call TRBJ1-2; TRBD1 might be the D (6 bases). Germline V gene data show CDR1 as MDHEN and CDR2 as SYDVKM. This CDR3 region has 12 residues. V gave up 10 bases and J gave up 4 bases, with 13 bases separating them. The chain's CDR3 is CANLDSSYGYTF. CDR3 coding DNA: TGTGCCAACCTGGACAGTAGCTATGGCTACACCTTC.

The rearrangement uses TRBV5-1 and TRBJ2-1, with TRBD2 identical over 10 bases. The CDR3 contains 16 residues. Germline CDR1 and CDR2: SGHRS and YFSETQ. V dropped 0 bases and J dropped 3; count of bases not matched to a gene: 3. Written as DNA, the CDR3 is TGCGCCAGCAGCTTGGTGCCTAGCGGGGGCTACAATGAGCAGTTCTTC. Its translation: CASSLVPSGGYNEQFF.

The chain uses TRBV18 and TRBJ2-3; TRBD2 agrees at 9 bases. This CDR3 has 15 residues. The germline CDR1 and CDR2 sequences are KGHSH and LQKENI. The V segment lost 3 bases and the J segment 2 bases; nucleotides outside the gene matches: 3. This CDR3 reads CASSPLAGNTDTQYF. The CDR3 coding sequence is TGTGCCAGCTCACCCCTAGCGGGGAACACAGATACGCAGTATTTT. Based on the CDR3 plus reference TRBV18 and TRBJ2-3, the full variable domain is NAGVMQNPRHLVRRRGQEARLRCSPMKGHSHVYWYRQLPEEGLKFMVYLQKENIIDESGMPKERFSAEFPKEGPSILRIQQVVRGDSAAYFCASSPLAGNTDTQYFGPGTRLTVL.

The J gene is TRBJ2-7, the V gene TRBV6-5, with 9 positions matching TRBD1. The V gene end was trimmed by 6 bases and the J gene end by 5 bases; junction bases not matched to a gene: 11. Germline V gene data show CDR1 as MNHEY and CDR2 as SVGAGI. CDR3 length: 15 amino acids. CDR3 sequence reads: CASREGQGIPNEQYF. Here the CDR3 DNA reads TGTGCCAGCAGGGAGGGACAGGGAATCCCCAACGAGCAGTACTTC.

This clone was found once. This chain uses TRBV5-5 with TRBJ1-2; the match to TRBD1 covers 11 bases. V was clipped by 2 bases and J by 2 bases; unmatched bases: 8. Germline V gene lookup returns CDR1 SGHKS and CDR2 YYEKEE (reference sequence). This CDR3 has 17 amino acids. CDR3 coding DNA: TGTGCCAGCAGCTTTCGGACAGGGGGCGATAAGAACTATGGCTACACCTTC. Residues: CASSFRTGGDKNYGYTF.

The chain's CDR3 is CASSLVRTSVPHEQYF. CDR3 nucleotides: TGTGCCAGCAGCCTAGTTAGGACTAGCGTCCCCCACGAGCAGTACTTC. J is TRBJ2-7 and V is TRBV3-1 (or the pseudogene TRBV3-2), with 9 bases matching TRBD2. CDR1 is LGHDT, CDR2 YNNKEL, per germline (reference sequence). The V and J ends lost 4 bases and 5 bases, in that order; junction bases with no gene match: 12. The CDR3 has 16 amino acids.

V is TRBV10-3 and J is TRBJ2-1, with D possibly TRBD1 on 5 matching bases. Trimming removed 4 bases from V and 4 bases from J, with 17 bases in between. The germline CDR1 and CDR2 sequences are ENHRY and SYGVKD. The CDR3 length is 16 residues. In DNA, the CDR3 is TGTGCCATCAGTGCCGAGGCAGGGCTTAATTACAATGAGCAGTTCTTC. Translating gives CAISAEAGLNYNEQFF.

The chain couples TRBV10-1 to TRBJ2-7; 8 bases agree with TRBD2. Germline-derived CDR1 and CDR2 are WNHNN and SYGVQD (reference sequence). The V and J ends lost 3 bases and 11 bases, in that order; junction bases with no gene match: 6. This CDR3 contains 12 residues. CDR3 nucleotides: TGCGCCAGCAGTGATCCGGGGGGGAGGAAGTACTTC. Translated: CASSDPGGRKYF.

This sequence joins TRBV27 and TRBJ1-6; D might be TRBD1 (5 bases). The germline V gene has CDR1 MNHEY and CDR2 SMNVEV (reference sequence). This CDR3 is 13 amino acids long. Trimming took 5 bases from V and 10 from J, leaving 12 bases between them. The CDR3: CASSERGNSPLHF. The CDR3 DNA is TGTGCCAGCAGTGAAAGGGGAAACTCACCCCTCCACTTT.

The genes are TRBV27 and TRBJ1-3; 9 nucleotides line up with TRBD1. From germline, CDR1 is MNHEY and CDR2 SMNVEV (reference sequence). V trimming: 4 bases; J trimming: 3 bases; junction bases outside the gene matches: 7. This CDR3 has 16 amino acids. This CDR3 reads CASSSLTGGGGNTIYF. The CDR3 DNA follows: TGTGCCAGCAGTTCACTCACAGGGGGCGGTGGAAACACCATATATTTT.

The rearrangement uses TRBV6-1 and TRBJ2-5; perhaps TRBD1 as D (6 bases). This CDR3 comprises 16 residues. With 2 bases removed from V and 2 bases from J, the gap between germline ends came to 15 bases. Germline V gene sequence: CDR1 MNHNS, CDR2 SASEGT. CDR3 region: CASSEFLGQLQETQYF. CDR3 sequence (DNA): TGTGCCAGCAGTGAATTTCTTGGACAGCTACAAGAGACCCAGTACTTC.

The CDR3 loop reads CASLRGVGSTDTQYF. The CDR3 DNA reads as TGTGCCAGCCTACGGGGGGTGGGTAGCACAGATACGCAGTATTTT. This chain joins TRBV19 and TRBJ2-3; 7 nucleotides line up with TRBD2. The CDR3 is made up of 15 amino acids. The V segment lost 9 bases and the J segment 0 bases; nucleotides outside the gene matches: 9. Germline V gene sequence: CDR1 LNHDA, CDR2 SQIVND (reference sequence).

DNA of the CDR3: TGTGCCAGCAGCTTAGGGCAGGGGACCGGGGAGCTGTTTTTT. This encodes CASSLGQGTGELFF. The V and J genes are TRBV7-6 and TRBJ2-2, with TRBD1 as a possible D gene (6 bases). CDR1 and CDR2 from the germline V gene are SGHVS and FNYEAQ. V lost 1 base, J lost 5 bases, and 8 bases lay in between. CDR3 length: 14 residues.

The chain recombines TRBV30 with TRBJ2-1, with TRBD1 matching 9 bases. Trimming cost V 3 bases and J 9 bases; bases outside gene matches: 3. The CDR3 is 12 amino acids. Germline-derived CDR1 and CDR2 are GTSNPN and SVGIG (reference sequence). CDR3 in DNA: TGTGCCTGGAGGCGGGACAGGGTTGAGCAGTTCTTC. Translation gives CAWRRDRVEQFF.

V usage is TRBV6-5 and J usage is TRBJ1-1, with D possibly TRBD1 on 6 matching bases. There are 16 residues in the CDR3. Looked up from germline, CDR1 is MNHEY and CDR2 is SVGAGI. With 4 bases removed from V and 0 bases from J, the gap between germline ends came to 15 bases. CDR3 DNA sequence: TGTGCCAGCAGTTGGAACAGGGAGGGGATGAACACTGAAGCTTTCTTT. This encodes CASSWNREGMNTEAFF.

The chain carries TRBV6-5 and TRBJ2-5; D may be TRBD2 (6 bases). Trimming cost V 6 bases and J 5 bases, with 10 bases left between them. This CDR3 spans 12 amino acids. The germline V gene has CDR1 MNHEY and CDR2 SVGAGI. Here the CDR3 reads CASRRGWETQYF. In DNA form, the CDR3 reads TGTGCCAGCAGGCGGGGTTGGGAGACCCAGTACTTC.

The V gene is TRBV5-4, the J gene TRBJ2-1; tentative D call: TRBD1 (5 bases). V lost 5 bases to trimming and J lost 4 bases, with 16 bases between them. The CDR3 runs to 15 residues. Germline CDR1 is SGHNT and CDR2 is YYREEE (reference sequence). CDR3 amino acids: CASSNTGPLYNEQFF. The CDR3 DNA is TGTGCCAGCAGTAATACAGGCCCTTTGTACAATGAGCAGTTCTTC.

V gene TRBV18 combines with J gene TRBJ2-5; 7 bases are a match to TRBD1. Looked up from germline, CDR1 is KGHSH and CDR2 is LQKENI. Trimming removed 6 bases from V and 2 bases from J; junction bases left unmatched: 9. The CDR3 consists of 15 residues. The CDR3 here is CASSPGQAGQETQYF. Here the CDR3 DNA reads TGTGCCAGCTCCCCCGGACAGGCAGGACAAGAGACCCAGTACTTC.

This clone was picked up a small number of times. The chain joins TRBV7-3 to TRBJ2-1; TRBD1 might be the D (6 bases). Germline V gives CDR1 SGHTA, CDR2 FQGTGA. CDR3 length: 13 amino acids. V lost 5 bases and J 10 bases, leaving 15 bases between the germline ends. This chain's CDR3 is CASSTLEGEEQFF. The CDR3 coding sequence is TGTGCCAGCAGCACCCTTGAGGGGGAAGAGCAGTTCTTC. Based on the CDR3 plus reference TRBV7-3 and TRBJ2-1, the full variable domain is GAGVSQTPSNKVTEKGKYVELRCDPISGHTALYWYRQSLGQGPEFLIYFQGTGAADDSGLPNDRFFAVRPEGSVSTLKIQRTERGDSAVYLCASSTLEGEEQFFGPGTRLTVL.

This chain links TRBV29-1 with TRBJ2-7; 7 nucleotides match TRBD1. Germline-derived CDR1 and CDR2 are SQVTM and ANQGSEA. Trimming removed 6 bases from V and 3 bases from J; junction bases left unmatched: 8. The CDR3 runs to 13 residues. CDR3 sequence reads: CSVQTGNYYEQYF. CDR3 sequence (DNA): TGCAGCGTACAGACAGGGAACTACTACGAGCAGTACTTC.

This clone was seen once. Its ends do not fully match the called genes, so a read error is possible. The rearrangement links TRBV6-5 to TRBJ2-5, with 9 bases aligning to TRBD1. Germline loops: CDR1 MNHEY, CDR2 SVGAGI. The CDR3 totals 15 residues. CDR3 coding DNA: TGTGCCAGCAGTGACTCCGGACAGGGGATAGAGACCCAGTACTTC. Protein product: CASSDSGQGIETQYF.

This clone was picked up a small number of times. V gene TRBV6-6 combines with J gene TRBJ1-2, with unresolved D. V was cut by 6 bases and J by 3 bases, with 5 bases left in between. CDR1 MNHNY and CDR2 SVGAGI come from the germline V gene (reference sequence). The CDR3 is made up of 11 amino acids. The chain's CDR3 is CASSPDYGYTF. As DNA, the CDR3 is TGTGCCAGCAGCCCCGACTATGGCTACACCTTC.

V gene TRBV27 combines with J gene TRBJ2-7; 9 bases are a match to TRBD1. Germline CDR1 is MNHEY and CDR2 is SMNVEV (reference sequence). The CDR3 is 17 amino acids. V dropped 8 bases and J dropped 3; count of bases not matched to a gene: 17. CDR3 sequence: CASVPSLRDRVDYEQYF. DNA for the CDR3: TGTGCCAGCGTCCCCTCCCTCCGGGACAGGGTTGACTACGAGCAGTACTTC.

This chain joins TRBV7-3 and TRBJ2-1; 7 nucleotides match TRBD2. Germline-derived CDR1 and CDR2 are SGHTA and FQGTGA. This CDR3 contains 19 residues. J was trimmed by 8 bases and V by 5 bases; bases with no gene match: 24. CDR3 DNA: TGTGCCAGCAGCCATGACCCGGCCGGACTAGGCGCGGTTCGGGATGAGCAGTTCTTC. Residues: CASSHDPAGLGAVRDEQFF.

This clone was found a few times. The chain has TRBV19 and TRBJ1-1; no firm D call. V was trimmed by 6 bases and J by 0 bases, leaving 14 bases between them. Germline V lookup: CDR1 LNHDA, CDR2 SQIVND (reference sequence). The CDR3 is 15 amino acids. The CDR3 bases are TGTGCCAGTAGCAGACCGCCGACTATGAACACTGAAGCTTTCTTT. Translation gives CASSRPPTMNTEAFF.

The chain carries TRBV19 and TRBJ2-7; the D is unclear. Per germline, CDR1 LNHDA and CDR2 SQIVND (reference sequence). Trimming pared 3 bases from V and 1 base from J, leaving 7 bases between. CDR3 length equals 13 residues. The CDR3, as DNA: TGTGCCAGTAGTATGGCCGAATCCTACGAGCAGTACTTC. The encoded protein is CASSMAESYEQYF.

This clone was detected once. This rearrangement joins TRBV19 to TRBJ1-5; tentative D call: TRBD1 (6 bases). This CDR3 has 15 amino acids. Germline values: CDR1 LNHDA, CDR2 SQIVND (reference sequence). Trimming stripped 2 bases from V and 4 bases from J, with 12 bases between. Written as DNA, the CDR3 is TGTGCCAGTAGTATACACCGGGGGGCAAATCAGCCCCAGCATTTT. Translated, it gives CASSIHRGANQPQHF.

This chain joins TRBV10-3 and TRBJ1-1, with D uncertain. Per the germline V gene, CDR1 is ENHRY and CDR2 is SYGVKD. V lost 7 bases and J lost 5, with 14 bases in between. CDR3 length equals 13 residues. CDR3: CAITRGSGTEAFF. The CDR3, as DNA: TGTGCCATCACTCGAGGGAGCGGGACTGAAGCTTTCTTT.

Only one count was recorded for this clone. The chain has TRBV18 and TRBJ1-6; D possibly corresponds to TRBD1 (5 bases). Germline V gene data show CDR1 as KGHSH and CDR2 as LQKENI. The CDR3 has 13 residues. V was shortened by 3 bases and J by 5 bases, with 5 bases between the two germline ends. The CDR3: CASSPTDNSPLHF. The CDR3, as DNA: TGTGCCAGCTCACCGACAGATAATTCACCCCTCCACTTT.